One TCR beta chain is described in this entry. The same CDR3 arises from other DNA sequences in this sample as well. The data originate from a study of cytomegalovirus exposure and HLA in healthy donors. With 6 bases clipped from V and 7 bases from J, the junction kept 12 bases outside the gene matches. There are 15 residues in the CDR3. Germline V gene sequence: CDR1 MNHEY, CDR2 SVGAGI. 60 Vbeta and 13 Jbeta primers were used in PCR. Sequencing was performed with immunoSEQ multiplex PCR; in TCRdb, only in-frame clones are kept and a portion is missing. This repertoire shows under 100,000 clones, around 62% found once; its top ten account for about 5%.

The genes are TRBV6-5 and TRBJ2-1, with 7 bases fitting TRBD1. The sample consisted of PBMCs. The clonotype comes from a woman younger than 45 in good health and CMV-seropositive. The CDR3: CASRNTGQRINEQFF. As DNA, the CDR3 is TGTGCCAGCAGGAATACGGGACAGAGGATTAATGAGCAGTTCTTC.